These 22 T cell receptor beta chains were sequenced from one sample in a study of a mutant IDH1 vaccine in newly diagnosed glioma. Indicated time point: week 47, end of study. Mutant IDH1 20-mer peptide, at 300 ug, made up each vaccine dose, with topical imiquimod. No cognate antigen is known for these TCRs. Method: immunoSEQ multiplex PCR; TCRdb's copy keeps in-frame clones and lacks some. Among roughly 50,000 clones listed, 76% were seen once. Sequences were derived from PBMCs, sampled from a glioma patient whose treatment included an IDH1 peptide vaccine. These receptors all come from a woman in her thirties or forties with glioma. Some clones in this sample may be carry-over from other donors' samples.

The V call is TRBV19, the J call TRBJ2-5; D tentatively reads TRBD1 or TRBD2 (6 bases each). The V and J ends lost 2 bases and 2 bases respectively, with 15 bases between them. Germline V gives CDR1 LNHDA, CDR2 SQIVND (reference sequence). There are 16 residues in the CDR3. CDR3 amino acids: CASSISGGGPQETQYF. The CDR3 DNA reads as TGTGCCAGTAGTATAAGCGGTGGGGGGCCACAAGAGACCCAGTACTTC. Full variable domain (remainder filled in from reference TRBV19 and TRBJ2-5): DGGITQSPKYLFRKEGQNVTLSCEQNLNHDAMYWYRQDPGQGLRLIYYSQIVNDFQKGDIAEGYSVSREKKESFPLTVTSAQKNPTAFYLCASSISGGGPQETQYFGPGTRLLVL.

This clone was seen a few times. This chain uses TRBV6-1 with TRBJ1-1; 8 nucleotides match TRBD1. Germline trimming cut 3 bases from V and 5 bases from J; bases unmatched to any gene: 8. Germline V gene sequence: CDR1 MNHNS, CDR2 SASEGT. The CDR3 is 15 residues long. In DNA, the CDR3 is TGTGCCAGCAGTGATTGGGACAGGTGGGGGACTGAAGCTTTCTTT. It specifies CASSDWDRWGTEAFF.

CDR3 loop: CATSKATSGHEKLFF. CDR3 nucleotide sequence: TGTGCCACCAGCAAGGCCACTTCCGGGCATGAAAAACTGTTTTTT. The chain uses TRBV15 and TRBJ1-4; no reliable D call. The CDR3 has 15 residues. Germline CDR1 reads LNHNV; CDR2 reads YYDKDF (reference sequence). V dropped 4 bases and J dropped 6 bases, with 15 bases sitting between them.

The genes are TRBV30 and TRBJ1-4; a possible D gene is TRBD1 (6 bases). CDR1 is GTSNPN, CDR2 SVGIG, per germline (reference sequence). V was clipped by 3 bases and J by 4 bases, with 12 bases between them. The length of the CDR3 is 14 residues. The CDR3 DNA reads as TGTGCCTGGAGGCAACAGGGCTTTAATGAAAAACTGTTTTTT. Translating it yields CAWRQQGFNEKLFF. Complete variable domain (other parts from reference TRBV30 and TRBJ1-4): SQTIHQWPATLVQPVGSPLSLECTVEGTSNPNLYWYRQAAGRGLQLLFYSVGIGQISSEVPQNLSASRPQDRQFILSSKKLLLSDSGFYLCAWRQQGFNEKLFFGSGTQLSVL.

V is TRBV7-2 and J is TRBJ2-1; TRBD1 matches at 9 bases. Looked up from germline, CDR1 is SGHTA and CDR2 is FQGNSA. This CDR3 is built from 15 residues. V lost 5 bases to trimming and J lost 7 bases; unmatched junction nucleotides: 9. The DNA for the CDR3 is TGTGCCAGCAGCCGGAGGACAGGGGACGGGAATGAGCAGTTCTTC. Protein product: CASSRRTGDGNEQFF.

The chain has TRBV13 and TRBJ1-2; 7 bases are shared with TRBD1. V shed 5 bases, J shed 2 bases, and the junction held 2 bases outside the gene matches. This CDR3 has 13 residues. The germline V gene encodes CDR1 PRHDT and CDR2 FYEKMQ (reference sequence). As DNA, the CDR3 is TGTGCCAGCAGCCGGGGACAGAACTATGGCTACACCTTC. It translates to CASSRGQNYGYTF.

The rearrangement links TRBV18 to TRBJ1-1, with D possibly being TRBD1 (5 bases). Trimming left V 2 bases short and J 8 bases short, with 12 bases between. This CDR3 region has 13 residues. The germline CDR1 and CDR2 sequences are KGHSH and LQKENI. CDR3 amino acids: CASSPLEGTEAFF. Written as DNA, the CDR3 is TGTGCCAGCTCACCATTAGAAGGGACCGAAGCTTTCTTT. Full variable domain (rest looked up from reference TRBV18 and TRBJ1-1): NAGVMQNPRHLVRRRGQEARLRCSPMKGHSHVYWYRQLPEEGLKFMVYLQKENIIDESGMPKERFSAEFPKEGPSILRIQQVVRGDSAAYFCASSPLEGTEAFFGQGTRLTVV.

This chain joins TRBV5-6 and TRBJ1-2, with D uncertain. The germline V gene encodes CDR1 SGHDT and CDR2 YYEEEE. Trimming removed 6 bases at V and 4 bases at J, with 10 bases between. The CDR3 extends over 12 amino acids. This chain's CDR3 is CASNGRGYGYTF. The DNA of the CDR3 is TGTGCCAGCAACGGACGGGGCTATGGCTACACCTTC.

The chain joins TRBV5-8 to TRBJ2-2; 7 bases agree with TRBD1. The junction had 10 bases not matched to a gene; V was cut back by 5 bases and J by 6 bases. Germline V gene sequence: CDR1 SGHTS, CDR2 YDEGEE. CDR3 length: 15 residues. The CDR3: CASSMQGGSAGELFF. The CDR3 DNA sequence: TGTGCCAGCAGTATGCAAGGGGGCTCCGCCGGGGAGCTGTTTTTT.

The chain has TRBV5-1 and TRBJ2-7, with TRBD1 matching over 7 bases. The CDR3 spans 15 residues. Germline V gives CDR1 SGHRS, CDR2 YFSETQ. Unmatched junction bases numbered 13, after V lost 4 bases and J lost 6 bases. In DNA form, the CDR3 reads TGCGCCAGCAGCCCGACCGGGACAGTAGTTTCCGAGCAGTACTTC. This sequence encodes CASSPTGTVVSEQYF.

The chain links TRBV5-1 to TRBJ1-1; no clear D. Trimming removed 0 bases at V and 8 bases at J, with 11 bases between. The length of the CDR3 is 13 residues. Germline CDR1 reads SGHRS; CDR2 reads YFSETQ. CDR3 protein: CASSLDPNMEAFF. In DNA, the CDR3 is TGCGCCAGCAGCTTGGACCCTAACATGGAAGCTTTCTTT.

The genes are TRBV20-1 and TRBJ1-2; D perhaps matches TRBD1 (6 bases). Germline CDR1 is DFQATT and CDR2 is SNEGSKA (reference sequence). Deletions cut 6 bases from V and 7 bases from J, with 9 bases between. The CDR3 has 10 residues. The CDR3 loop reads CSALRGGYTF. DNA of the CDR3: TGCAGTGCCCTCAGGGGTGGCTACACCTTC.

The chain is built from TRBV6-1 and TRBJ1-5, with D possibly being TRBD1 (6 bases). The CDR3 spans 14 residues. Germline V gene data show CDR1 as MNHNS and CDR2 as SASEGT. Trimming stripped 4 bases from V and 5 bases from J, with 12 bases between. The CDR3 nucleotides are TGTGCCAGCAGTGCCGTGGACAGAGATCAGCCCCAGCATTTT. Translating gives CASSAVDRDQPQHF.

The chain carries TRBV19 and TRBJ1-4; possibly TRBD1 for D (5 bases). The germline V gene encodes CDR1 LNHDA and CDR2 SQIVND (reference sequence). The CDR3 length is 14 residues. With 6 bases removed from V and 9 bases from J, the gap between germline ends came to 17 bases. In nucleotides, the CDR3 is TGTGCCAGTAGCAAGGGAGGGGTATTGAAAAAACTGTTTTTT. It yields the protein CASSKGGVLKKLFF. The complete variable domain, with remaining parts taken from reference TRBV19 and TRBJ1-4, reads DGGITQSPKYLFRKEGQNVTLSCEQNLNHDAMYWYRQDPGQGLRLIYYSQIVNDFQKGDIAEGYSVSREKKESFPLTVTSAQKNPTAFYLCASSKGGVLKKLFFGSGTQLSVL.

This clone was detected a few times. The CDR3 DNA reads as TGTGCCAGCAGCCCCGGCGGGACAGGCGAAAATTCACCCCTCCACTTT. Its translation is CASSPGGTGENSPLHF. The chain has TRBV13 and TRBJ1-6; 8 nucleotides line up with TRBD1. Germline CDR1 is PRHDT and CDR2 is FYEKMQ (reference sequence). This CDR3 spans 16 amino acids. V was pared by 5 bases and J by 7 bases, with 10 bases of the junction left unmatched. The complete variable domain, with remaining parts taken from reference TRBV13 and TRBJ1-6, reads AAGVIQSPRHLIKEKRETATLKCYPIPRHDTVYWYQQGPGQDPQFLISFYEKMQSDKGSIPDRFSAQQFSDYHSELNMSSLELGDSALYFCASSPGGTGENSPLHFGNGTRLTVT.

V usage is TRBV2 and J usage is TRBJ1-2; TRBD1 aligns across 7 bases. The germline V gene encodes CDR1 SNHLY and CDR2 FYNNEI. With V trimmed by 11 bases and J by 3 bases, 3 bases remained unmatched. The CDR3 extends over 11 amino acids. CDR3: CAAGTDYGYTF. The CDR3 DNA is TGTGCCGCGGGGACAGACTATGGCTACACCTTC.

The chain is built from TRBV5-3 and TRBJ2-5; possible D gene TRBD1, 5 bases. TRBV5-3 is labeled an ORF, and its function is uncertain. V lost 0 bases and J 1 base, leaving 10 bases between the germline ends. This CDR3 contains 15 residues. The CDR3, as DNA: TGTGCCAGAAGCTTGGGGACACCCCGCCAAGAGACCCAGTACTTC. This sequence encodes CARSLGTPRQETQYF.

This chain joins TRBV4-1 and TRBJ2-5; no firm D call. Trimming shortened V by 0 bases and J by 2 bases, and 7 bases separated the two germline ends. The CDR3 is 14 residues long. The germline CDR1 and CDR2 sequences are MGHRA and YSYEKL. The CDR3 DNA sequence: TGCGCCAGCAGCCAAGAAGGGTATCAAGAGACCCAGTACTTC. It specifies CASSQEGYQETQYF.

This CDR3 reads CASSLGTGGRNRNTEAFF. DNA for the CDR3: TGCGCCAGCAGCTTGGGAACAGGAGGTCGGAACAGGAACACTGAAGCTTTCTTT. This chain joins TRBV5-1 and TRBJ1-1; possibly TRBD1 for D (5 bases). Germline V CDR1 and CDR2: SGHRS, YFSETQ. The germline V and J ends were trimmed by 0 bases and 1 base, with 19 bases remaining between them. This CDR3 has 18 residues.

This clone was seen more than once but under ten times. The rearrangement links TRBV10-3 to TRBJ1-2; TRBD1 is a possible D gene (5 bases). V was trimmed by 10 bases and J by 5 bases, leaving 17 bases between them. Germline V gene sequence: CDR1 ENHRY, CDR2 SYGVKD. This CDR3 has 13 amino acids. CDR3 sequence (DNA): TGTGCCACCGGAAACGGGGGACGGTATGGCTACACCTTC. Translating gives CATGNGGRYGYTF.

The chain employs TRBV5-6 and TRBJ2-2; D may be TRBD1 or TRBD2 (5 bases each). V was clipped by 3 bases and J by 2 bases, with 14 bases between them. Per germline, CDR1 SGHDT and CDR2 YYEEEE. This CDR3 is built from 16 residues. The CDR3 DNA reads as TGTGCCAGCAGCTACACGGGAAGGGGTAACACCGGGGAGCTGTTTTTT. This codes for CASSYTGRGNTGELFF.

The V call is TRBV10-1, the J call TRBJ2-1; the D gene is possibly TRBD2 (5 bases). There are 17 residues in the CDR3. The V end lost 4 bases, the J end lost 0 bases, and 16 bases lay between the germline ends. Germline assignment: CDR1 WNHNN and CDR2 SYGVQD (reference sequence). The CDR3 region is CASSAARTWGSYNEQFF. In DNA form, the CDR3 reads TGCGCCAGCAGTGCAGCCCGGACTTGGGGCTCCTACAATGAGCAGTTCTTC.